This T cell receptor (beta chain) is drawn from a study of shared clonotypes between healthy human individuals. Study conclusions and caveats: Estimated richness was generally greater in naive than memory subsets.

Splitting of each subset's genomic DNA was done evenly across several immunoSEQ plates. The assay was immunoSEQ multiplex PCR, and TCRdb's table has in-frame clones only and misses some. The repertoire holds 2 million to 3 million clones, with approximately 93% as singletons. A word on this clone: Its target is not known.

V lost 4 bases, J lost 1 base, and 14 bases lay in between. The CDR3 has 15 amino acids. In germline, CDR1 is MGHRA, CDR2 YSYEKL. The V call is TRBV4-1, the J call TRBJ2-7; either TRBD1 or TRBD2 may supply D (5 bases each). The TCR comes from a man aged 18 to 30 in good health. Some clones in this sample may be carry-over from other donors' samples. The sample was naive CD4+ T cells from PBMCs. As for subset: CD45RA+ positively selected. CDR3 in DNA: TGCGCCAGCAGCCCGGAGGTATCAGGGTCCTACGAGCAGTACTTC. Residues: CASSPEVSGSYEQYF.